This T cell receptor (beta chain) was identified during a study of blood T cell repertoires in COVID-19. Across the whole study: COVID-19 samples from acute and convalescent phases originated in the United States, Italy and Spain.

Participants spanned ages about 18 to 100 years and resided in roughly 22 US areas. CDR1 LNHDA and CDR2 SQIVND come from the germline V gene (reference sequence). Trimming at V came to 7 bases and at J to 1 base, leaving 15 bases not matched to a gene. CDR3 length: 17 residues. The protocol was immunoSEQ multiplex PCR, while the TCRdb copy is restricted to in-frame clones and leaves out a portion. The data contain about 150,000 clones, approximately 87% of them singletons. The TCR was taken from a woman in her 50s who had recovered from COVID-19. V usage is TRBV19 and J usage is TRBJ1-2, with 7 bases aligning to TRBD1. Sample: PBMCs or T cells enriched from blood (not recorded which). The CDR3 nucleotides read TGTGCCAGTACCTCCCGCGAGGGGACAGAACGTAACTATGGCTACACCTTC. Amino acids: CASTSREGTERNYGYTF. The variable domain in full, with the rest retrieved from reference TRBV19 and TRBJ1-2, is DGGITQSPKYLFRKEGQNVTLSCEQNLNHDAMYWYRQDPGQGLRLIYYSQIVNDFQKGDIAEGYSVSREKKESFPLTVTSAQKNPTAFYLCASTSREGTERNYGYTFGSGTRLTVV.